These T cell receptor beta chains were read from a single sample in a study of blood T cells in healthy people across ages. TCRdb reprocessed the 5' RACE reads with MiXCR, giving one entry per CDR3 protein. This table holds about 750,000 distinct CDR3 sequences, about 55% found once. The source material was blood. Every receptor here comes from an elderly man in good health. Both conserved end residues are trimmed from each CDR3.

v_call	j_call	cdr3_length	cdr3_aa
TRBV19	TRBJ1-5	12	ASTPGMGNQPQH
TRBV10-1	TRBJ2-7	14	ASSDPGQGLPYEQY
TRBV4-1	-	13	VSSQVIAGAYEQY
TRBV20-1	TRBJ1-2	11	SARDVANYGYT
TRBV9	TRBJ2-3	14	ASSVLGTGNTDTQY
TRBV12-3/TRBV12-4	TRBJ2-7	14	ASSLRWGQGSFEQY
TRBV7-9	TRBJ2-7	14	ASSRSWVADTYEQY
TRBV29-1	TRBJ2-1	13	SVGPTNPRMDEQF
TRBV27	TRBJ2-3	15	ASSSTGTGAEHRYAY
TRBV11-2	TRBJ2-5	14	ASSLSGGAGQETQY
TRBV9	TRBJ2-1	14	ASSAVLAGGHNEQF
TRBV7-9	TRBJ2-6	17	ASSSGTGGYLAGANVLT
TRBV24-1	TRBJ1-2	13	ATSGHLGPYDGYT
TRBV3-1	TRBJ1-5	14	ASSQTGWQGPLPQH
TRBV5-1	TRBJ2-3	13	ASSLDISSTDTQY
TRBV29-1	TRBJ2-2	9	SVATPGELF
TRBV27	-	13	ASSIGTSGSETQY
TRBV20-1	-	12	SARDFQGSYEQY
TRBV5-1	TRBJ1-2	11	ASSSTAIYGYT
TRBV5-1	TRBJ2-1	12	ASSPRSGGWEQF